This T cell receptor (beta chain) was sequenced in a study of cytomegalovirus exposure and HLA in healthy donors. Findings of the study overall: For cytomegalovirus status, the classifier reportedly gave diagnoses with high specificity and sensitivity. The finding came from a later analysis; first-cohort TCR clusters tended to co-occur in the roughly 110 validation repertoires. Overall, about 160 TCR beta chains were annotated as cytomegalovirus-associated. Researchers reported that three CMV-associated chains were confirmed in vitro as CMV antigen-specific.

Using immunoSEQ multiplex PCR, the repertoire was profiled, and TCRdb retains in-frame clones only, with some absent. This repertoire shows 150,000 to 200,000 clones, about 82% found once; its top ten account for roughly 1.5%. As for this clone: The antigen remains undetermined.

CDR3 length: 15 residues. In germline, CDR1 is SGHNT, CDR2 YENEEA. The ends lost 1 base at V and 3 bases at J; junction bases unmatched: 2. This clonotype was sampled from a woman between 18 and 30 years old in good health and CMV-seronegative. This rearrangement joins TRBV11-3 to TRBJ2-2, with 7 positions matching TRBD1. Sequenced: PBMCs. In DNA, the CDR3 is TGTGCCAGCAGCTTAGGACAGGGCGACACCGGGGAGCTGTTTTTT. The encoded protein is CASSLGQGDTGELFF.